This TCR beta chain was identified in a study of T-cell memory formation after mild COVID-19. Comments on this clonotype: Its antigen remains unknown.

The 5'RACE method, run with constant-segment primers, produced TCR alpha and TCR beta cDNA libraries (carrying sample barcodes and UMIs). TCRdb called the 5' RACE reads again in MiXCR, with one record for every CDR3 protein. The sample has about 280,000 distinct CDR3 sequences; less than 9.5% are singletons. Points from the study as a whole: Some responding clones appeared in pre-infection memory, suggesting cross-reactive memory joined.

The CDR3 contains 14 residues. Per germline, CDR1 SGHRS and CDR2 YFSETQ. Trimming cost V 5 bases and J 6 bases, with 14 bases left between them. The J gene is TRBJ1-4, the V gene TRBV5-1, with a possible D match to TRBD1 (5 bases). Sequences were obtained from PBMCs or a T cell subset sorted from them (not recorded which). This TCR came from a young man who had mild COVID-19 (a few samples of this study predate the infection). Cell type and time point are not known. The CDR3 is CASRVGGSDEKLFF. The CDR3, as DNA: TGCGCCAGCAGAGTCGGGGGGAGTGATGAAAAACTGTTTTTT.